The 24 T cell receptor beta chains in this list originate from one sample, sequenced in a study of graft-versus-host responses after intestinal transplantation (dated by TCRdb to the early 2020s). Per the publication, the time point label means: cells obtained before transplantation from donor or recipient. The library was built by means of the immunoSEQ multiplex PCR assay. TCRdb limited this immuneACCESS table to in-frame rearrangements with V and J called. A share of clones is missing; checked studies link under half to unresolved V genes, and the rest is unexplained. The sample yields about 88,000 clones; approximately 87% were counted once. The ten largest account for over 0.1% of the sample. Antigens of these TCRs are unknown. The starting material was unstimulated CD4+ T cells sorted from spleen or lymph node cells, obtained before intestinal transplant. The receptors stem from a human donor who received an intestinal transplant.

This clone turned up a few times. The chain combines TRBV7-3 with TRBJ2-2; D gene unclear. The ends were cut back, 5 bases at V and 8 bases at J, with 12 bases in the middle. CDR1 is SGHTA and CDR2 is FQGTGA in the germline V gene. The CDR3 spans 13 residues. In DNA form, the CDR3 reads TGTGCCAGCAGCCCCTCGACTCGGGGGGAGCTGTTTTTT. Protein: CASSPSTRGELFF.

The rearrangement uses TRBV11-2 and TRBJ2-7; 7 bases map to TRBD1. Trimming at V came to 7 bases and at J to 6 bases, leaving 3 bases not matched to a gene. Per the germline V gene, CDR1 is SGHAT and CDR2 is FQNNGV. CDR3 length: 11 amino acids. Here the CDR3 DNA reads TGTGCCAGCACGACAGGGACCGAGCAGTACTTC. Protein product: CASTTGTEQYF.

J is TRBJ1-5 and V is TRBV6-5, with D perhaps TRBD1 (5 bases). The germline gives CDR1 MNHEY, CDR2 SVGAGI. The CDR3 consists of 14 residues. The germline V and J ends were trimmed by 5 bases and 0 bases, with 8 bases remaining between them. CDR3 sequence: CASSTDSSNQPQHF. In nucleotides, the CDR3 is TGTGCCAGCAGTACCGACAGTAGCAATCAGCCCCAGCATTTT.

This clone came up once. The chain couples TRBV14 to TRBJ1-1, with 7 positions matching TRBD1. Per germline, CDR1 SGHDN and CDR2 FVKESK. The junction had 4 bases not matched to a gene; V was cut back by 0 bases and J by 9 bases. The CDR3 length is 13 residues. The CDR3 loop reads CASSQDRGQKAFF. The CDR3 DNA reads as TGTGCCAGCAGCCAAGATCGGGGACAGAAAGCTTTCTTT.

The J gene is TRBJ2-2, the V gene TRBV19; TRBD1 might be the D (6 bases). V gave up 4 bases and J gave up 4 bases, with 10 bases separating them. Germline CDR1 LNHDA, CDR2 SQIVND (reference sequence). The CDR3 is 14 amino acids. The CDR3 protein is CASSSYRATGELFF. The DNA of the CDR3 is TGTGCCAGTAGTAGCTACAGGGCCACCGGGGAGCTGTTTTTT.

This chain joins TRBV11-2 and TRBJ2-7; tentatively, D is TRBD1 (5 bases). CDR3 length: 13 amino acids. Germline values: CDR1 SGHAT, CDR2 FQNNGV. Trimming left V 4 bases short and J 2 bases short, with 9 bases between. CDR3 protein: CASSSRQTYEQYF. The CDR3 nucleotides read TGTGCCAGCAGCTCCCGACAGACCTACGAGCAGTACTTC.

This clone was counted a few times. The chain recombines TRBV2 with TRBJ1-6; D not certain. The germline CDR1 and CDR2 sequences are SNHLY and FYNNEI. Trimming stripped 7 bases from V and 5 bases from J, with 9 bases between. This CDR3 contains 13 residues. The CDR3 spells CASNEENNSPLHF. CDR3 in DNA: TGTGCCAGCAACGAGGAAAATAATTCACCCCTCCACTTT.

The chain employs TRBV4-1 and TRBJ2-5; 7 positions agree with TRBD2. After removal of 0 bases from V and 7 bases from J, the junction contained 11 bases not matched to a gene. Per germline, CDR1 MGHRA and CDR2 YSYEKL. This CDR3 contains 16 residues. Here the CDR3 DNA reads TGCGCCAGCAGCCAAGATCTTCTCGGACTAGGCGGGACCCAGTACTTC. Protein product: CASSQDLLGLGGTQYF.

The chain uses TRBV5-4 and TRBJ2-1; 8 nucleotides align to TRBD2. The CDR3 is made up of 17 amino acids. CDR1 is SGHNT and CDR2 is YYREEE in the germline V gene (reference sequence). Germline trimming cut 0 bases from V and 2 bases from J; bases unmatched to any gene: 7. CDR3 nucleotides: TGTGCCAGCAGCTTGGATCAGGGCGGGGGGACCTACAATGAGCAGTTCTTC. It is translated as CASSLDQGGGTYNEQFF.

V gene TRBV2 combines with J gene TRBJ2-2, with D unresolved. V was trimmed by 10 bases and J by 5 bases, leaving 8 bases between them. The CDR3 runs to 11 residues. From germline, CDR1 is SNHLY and CDR2 FYNNEI. Here the CDR3 reads CATRDTGELFF. DNA for the CDR3: TGTGCCACTAGAGATACCGGGGAGCTGTTTTTT.

The chain links TRBV5-8 to TRBJ1-2; weak D call: TRBD1 (6 bases). V lost 4 bases and J lost 4, with 20 bases in between. The germline V gene has CDR1 SGHTS and CDR2 YDEGEE. This CDR3 is 16 amino acids long. The chain's CDR3 is CASSPFRDIARYGYTF. CDR3 coding DNA: TGTGCCAGCAGCCCATTCCGGGACATAGCCCGCTATGGCTACACCTTC. The complete variable domain, with remaining parts taken from reference TRBV5-8 and TRBJ1-2, reads EAGVTQSPTHLIKTRGQQATLRCSPISGHTSVYWYQQALGLGLQFLLWYDEGEERNRGNFPPRFSGRQFPNYSSELNVNALELEDSALYLCASSPFRDIARYGYTFGSGTRLTVV.

The chain combines TRBV7-6 with TRBJ1-6; TRBD1 matches 8 bases. CDR3 length: 14 amino acids. CDR1 SGHVS and CDR2 FNYEAQ come from the germline V gene. The V and J ends lost 1 base and 10 bases, in that order; junction bases with no gene match: 3. CDR3 amino acids: CASSLDRGRSPLHF. Here the CDR3 DNA reads TGTGCCAGCAGCTTAGACAGGGGGAGATCACCCCTCCACTTT.

The chain has TRBV7-3 and TRBJ1-1; 8 positions agree with TRBD1. The length of the CDR3 is 15 residues. Germline V gene sequence: CDR1 SGHTA, CDR2 FQGTGA. Trimming cost V 5 bases and J 1 base; bases outside gene matches: 6. CDR3 protein: CASSLRTGPNTEAFF. Here the CDR3 DNA reads TGTGCCAGCAGCCTTAGGACAGGGCCGAACACTGAAGCTTTCTTT.

The chain links TRBV19 to TRBJ1-4, with D possibly TRBD1 on 5 matching bases. There are 14 residues in the CDR3. The V end lost 6 bases, the J end lost 8 bases, and 16 bases lay between the germline ends. The V gene's germline CDR1 is LNHDA and CDR2 SQIVND (reference sequence). CDR3 residues: CASRIGTPGEKLFF. The DNA for the CDR3 is TGTGCCAGTAGAATCGGGACTCCGGGGGAAAAACTGTTTTTT.

The chain combines TRBV6-1 with TRBJ2-2; D remains ambiguous. This CDR3 spans 14 amino acids. The V gene lost 1 base and the J gene lost 4 bases, with 7 bases spanning the gap. Germline V lookup: CDR1 MNHNS, CDR2 SASEGT. The CDR3 loop is CASSEGSATGELFF. Written as DNA, the CDR3 is TGTGCCAGCAGTGAAGGGAGCGCCACCGGGGAGCTGTTTTTT.

This clone appeared once. This chain uses TRBV19 with TRBJ2-3; D possibly corresponds to TRBD1 (6 bases). The germline V and J ends were trimmed by 3 bases and 0 bases, with 10 bases remaining between them. The germline V gene encodes CDR1 LNHDA and CDR2 SQIVND (reference sequence). The CDR3 extends over 15 amino acids. Here the CDR3 reads CASSMSGASTDTQYF. As DNA, the CDR3 is TGTGCCAGTAGTATGTCAGGGGCTAGCACAGATACGCAGTATTTT.

In its sample, this clone was seen once. The V call is TRBV6-1, the J call TRBJ2-2; 7 bases map to TRBD2. Germline V gene data show CDR1 as MNHNS and CDR2 as SASEGT. The CDR3 spans 15 residues. Losses at the gene ends were 7 bases for V and 0 bases for J; bases not matched to a gene: 5. This CDR3 reads CASTPLAANTGELFF. CDR3 sequence (DNA): TGTGCCAGCACCCCCCTAGCGGCGAACACCGGGGAGCTGTTTTTT.

The J gene is TRBJ1-5, the V gene TRBV27; tentative D call: TRBD1 (5 bases). V lost 6 bases, J lost 0 bases, and 12 bases lay in between. Per the germline V gene, CDR1 is MNHEY and CDR2 is SMNVEV (reference sequence). The CDR3 is 15 amino acids. The CDR3 here is CASSQRGHSNQPQHF. DNA of the CDR3: TGTGCCAGCAGCCAAAGGGGTCATAGCAATCAGCCCCAGCATTTT.

The sample holds one count of this clone. This chain connects TRBV2 to TRBJ1-3; D call uncertain. Germline V gene sequence: CDR1 SNHLY, CDR2 FYNNEI. This CDR3 has 16 amino acids. The germline V and J ends were trimmed by 0 bases and 0 bases, with 9 bases remaining between them. The chain's CDR3 is CASSEAAPGSGNTIYF. DNA of the CDR3: TGTGCCAGCAGTGAAGCGGCCCCAGGCTCTGGAAACACCATATATTTT.

The chain uses TRBV10-1 and TRBJ2-6; TRBD1 matches at 8 bases. The CDR3 length is 17 residues. Germline values: CDR1 WNHNN, CDR2 SYGVQD (reference sequence). Trimming at V came to 6 bases and at J to 2 bases, leaving 9 bases not matched to a gene. The CDR3 sequence is CASSLGQGGPGANVLTF. CDR3 in DNA: TGCGCCAGCAGCCTCGGACAGGGAGGACCTGGGGCCAACGTCCTGACTTTC.

The rearrangement links TRBV10-2 to TRBJ1-5, with 7 bases lining up with TRBD1. CDR1 is WSHSY, CDR2 SAAADI, per germline. This CDR3 comprises 14 residues. Unmatched junction bases numbered 5, after V lost 6 bases and J lost 3 bases. This chain's CDR3 is CASRDRSNNQPQHF. CDR3 bases: TGCGCCAGCAGGGACAGGAGCAACAATCAGCCCCAGCATTTT.

This chain connects TRBV6-5 to TRBJ1-6; TRBD1 is a possible D gene (6 bases). There are 14 residues in the CDR3. The ends were cut back, 6 bases at V and 4 bases at J, with 10 bases in the middle. CDR1 MNHEY and CDR2 SVGAGI come from the germline V gene. CDR3 coding DNA: TGTGCCAGCAGGCCCACAGGGTATAATTCACCCCTCCACTTT. Amino acids: CASRPTGYNSPLHF.

The rearrangement joins TRBV2 to TRBJ1-6; perhaps TRBD1 as D (5 bases). CDR1 is SNHLY, CDR2 FYNNEI, per germline. The V end was cut by 4 bases, the J end by 7 bases, with 14 bases between. This CDR3 is built from 15 residues. The CDR3 nucleotides are TGTGCCAGCAGTGGCCGCCAGGGCGGCAATTCACCCCTCCACTTT. Translation: CASSGRQGGNSPLHF.

The V and J genes are TRBV7-2 and TRBJ1-2; possible D gene TRBD1, 5 bases. Germline V gene data show CDR1 as SGHTA and CDR2 as FQGNSA. The CDR3 runs to 15 residues. Trimming removed 0 bases from V and 8 bases from J, with 16 bases in between. The CDR3 DNA sequence: TGTGCCAGCAGCTTAGCCCACGGGGGGGTGGGCGGCTACACCTTC. This gives the protein CASSLAHGGVGGYTF.